Sequencing of this T cell receptor beta chain was carried out in a study of T cells in Graves' hyperthyroidism and ophthalmopathy. Authors of the study amplified TCR beta CDR3 regions from RNA transcripts. The HTBI primer set was used in a first-round RT-PCR of the TCR CDR3. From the multiplex PCR reads, TCRdb called clonotypes with MiXCR, one entry per CDR3 protein. The data contain approximately 400,000 distinct CDR3 sequences, around 15% of them singletons. There are 10 residues in the CDR3. With 1 base removed from V and 8 bases from J, the gap between germline ends came to 2 bases. Germline V gene sequence: CDR1 SEHNR, CDR2 FQNEAQ (reference sequence). Criteria for exclusion of patients were uncontrolled infection, other autoimmune disease, pregnancy or lactation. PBMCs stemmed from about 9.7 ml fresh peripheral blood. Study-wide results and caveats: Stable hyperthyroidism was told apart from ophthalmopathy by a model built on 13 V-J features. The majority of expanded thyroid clonotypes above 0.001 also appeared in blood.

This clonotype was counted a few times. What it binds is unknown. The origin of this receptor is a woman in her twenties or thirties with Graves' ophthalmopathy. The V and J genes are TRBV7-9 and TRBJ1-1, with D uncertain. Sequencing used blood. The CDR3 is CASSLEEAFF. The CDR3 DNA reads TGTGCCAGCAGCTTAGAAGAAGCTTTCTTT.